The sequence of this TCR beta chain was determined in a study of monozygotic twins with inflammatory bowel disease. Reanalyzing the 5' RACE reads, TCRdb keeps one entry per CDR3 protein, without DNA. Found here are 190,000 or so distinct CDR3 sequences; the top ten clones hold 1.5% to 2%. This CDR3 contains 13 residues. From germline, CDR1 is SGHVS and CDR2 FQNEAQ. Study conclusions and caveats: Part of the variability in patient repertoires may have come from differing immunosuppressive treatments.

Notes on this clonotype: The antigen is undetermined.

Source material: blood. The chain combines TRBV7-8 with TRBJ1-5. This clonotype was obtained from a human donor with ulcerative colitis or Crohn's disease, or a healthy co-twin of an affected twin (not recorded which). The CDR3 reads CASSPAGEGPQHF.